The following is a T cell receptor beta chain sequence with its context. Its target is unknown. An end of the junction does not agree with germline; a read error may underlie this. The template used for profiling TCR beta VDJ and CDR3 was genomic DNA. TCRdb itself ran the reads through MiXCR, one entry per CDR3 protein. The data contain 200,000 or so distinct CDR3 sequences, over 55% of them singletons. The CDR3 consists of 14 residues. Germline CDR1 and CDR2: DFQATT and SNEGSKA (reference sequence). In patients chosen for sequencing, flow cytometry had shown CD8+CD57+ cell expansion. The record originates from a study of CD8+CD57+ T cells in acquired aplastic anemia. At the level of the study: CD4+ and CD8+ cells, once sorted, gave DNA averaging around 3.2 ug.

General study points: No significant patient-versus-control difference appeared in CD8+ Simpson's diversity. There were twenty-nine CD8+ CDR3 sequences that occurred in both patients and controls.

Sequencing input: sorted CD4+, CD8+, or CD8+CD57+ T cells (not recorded which) from PBMCs. The sequence came from a human donor with aplastic anemia. The V call is TRBV20-1, the J call TRBJ2-1; 8 nucleotides agree with TRBD2. CDR3 nucleotide sequence: TGCAGTGCCAGAGGTAGCGGGAAGTACAATGAGCAGTTCTTC. Translation: CSARGSGKYNEQFF.